These T cell receptor beta chains were read from a single sample in a study of T cell responses to AZD1222 COVID-19 vaccine. Libraries were prepared by immunoSEQ multiplex PCR; TCRdb keeps only in-frame clonotypes and omits some of them. The sample contains about 100,000 clones, about 82% of which appear only once. Sequencing was performed on peripheral blood, taken on day 0 of AZD1222 vaccination. The source is an adult in good health. CDR3s include the opening cysteine and the closing phenylalanine or tryptophan. D genes are given only for firm matches. The size field is filled for only some rows; it gives once, few, many or a size class.

.,TRBV30,.,TRBJ2-1,TGTGCCTGGAGATTGACAGGAGGGCCCAATGAGCAGTTCTTC,CAWRLTGGPNEQFF
.,TRBV28,.,TRBJ1-2,TGTGCCAGCAGCCTGGCACCGGAGACCTATGGCTACACCTTC,CASSLAPETYGYTF
.,TRBV2,.,TRBJ2-7,TGTGCCAGCTCTGGCAGGTGGCAATCCGGACCCACCTCCTACGAGCAGTACTTC,CASSGRWQSGPTSYEQYF
.,TRBV7-2,.,TRBJ2-1,TGTGCCAGCAGCTTAGACAATCTTAGGAATGAGCAGTTCTTC,CASSLDNLRNEQFF
.,TRBV6-1,.,TRBJ2-1,TGTGCCAGCAGTGAAAACCCCTCCTTAAATGAGCAGTTCTTC,CASSENPSLNEQFF
.,TRBV5-1,.,TRBJ1-4,TGCGCCAGCAGTGGACAGTCGTCGGGAGAACTGTTTTTT,CASSGQSSGELFF
.,TRBV7-3,.,TRBJ1-1,TGTGCCAGCAGCCGGGACTTGAACACTGAAGCTTTCTTT,CASSRDLNTEAFF
once,TRBV6-5,.,TRBJ2-3,TGTGCCAGCAGGGATCCAGGCACAGATACGCAGTATTTT,CASRDPGTDTQYF
.,TRBV7-2,TRBD2,TRBJ2-5,TGTGCCAGCAGCCAGACAGGGACTAGCGGGAGGGCCGGAGAGACCCAGTACTTC,CASSQTGTSGRAGETQYF
.,TRBV18,.,TRBJ1-3,TGTGCCAGCTCACCACGACAGGTCTCTGGAAACACCATATATTTT,CASSPRQVSGNTIYF
.,TRBV28,.,TRBJ2-3,TGTGCCAGCACAGAGCGGGTGCGATACATTACAGATACGCAGTATTTT,CASTERVRYITDTQYF
.,TRBV28,.,TRBJ1-5,TGTGCCAGCAGTTTACGGCAGGGAGTGAGCAATCAGCCCCAGCATTTT,CASSLRQGVSNQPQHF
.,TRBV6-2/TRBV6-3,.,TRBJ2-1,TGTGCCAGCAGTTACTACAGCTCCTACAATGAGCAGTTCTTC,CASSYYSSYNEQFF
.,TRBV6-4,.,TRBJ1-2,TGTGCCAGCAAGAGAGGGGGCTACACCTTC,CASKRGGYTF
.,TRBV29-1,.,TRBJ2-6,TGCAGCGGCCTACTCGCCTCTGGGGCCAACGTCCTGACTTTC,CSGLLASGANVLTF
.,TRBV13,TRBD2,TRBJ2-1,TGTGCCAGCAGATCGGGACTAGCGGGACGGGATGAGCAGTTCTTC,CASRSGLAGRDEQFF
.,TRBV6-6,TRBD1,TRBJ2-3,TGTGCCAGCAGTTACCGAACAGGGGAGAGCACAGATACGCAGTATTTT,CASSYRTGESTDTQYF
.,TRBV4-2,.,TRBJ1-1,TGTGCCAGCAGCCAAGTGGGACCGACGGGGCTGACTGAAGCTTTCTTT,CASSQVGPTGLTEAFF
.,TRBV27,.,TRBJ2-2,TGTGCCAGCAGTTTATCGAGGTCGAACACCGGGGAGCTGTTTTTT,CASSLSRSNTGELFF
few,TRBV18,.,TRBJ2-2,TGTGCCAGCTCACCGGCAGCCGGGGAGCTGTTTTTT,CASSPAAGELFF
.,TRBV9,.,TRBJ1-6,TGTGCCAGCAGAACGACCGGGACAAATAATTCACCCCTCCACTTT,CASRTTGTNNSPLHF
.,TRBV18,.,TRBJ1-5,TGTGCCAGCTCACCACCGGGCACTGATCAGCCCCAGCATTTT,CASSPPGTDQPQHF
.,TRBV4-3,TRBD1,TRBJ1-4,TGCGCCAGCAGCCAAGAGGACAGGGGGCCGAGAAAACTGTTTTTT,CASSQEDRGPRKLFF
once,TRBV28,TRBD1,TRBJ2-1,TGTGCCAGCAGTGGCCCCGGGACAGGGGCCTACAATGAGCAGTTCTTC,CASSGPGTGAYNEQFF
.,TRBV7-2,.,TRBJ1-6,TGTGCCAGCAGCTTAGATGACCCAAGGAATTCACCCCTCCACTTT,CASSLDDPRNSPLHF
.,TRBV9,.,TRBJ1-4,TGTGCCAGCAGGGACGAAGCGGGTGAAAAACTGTTTTTT,CASRDEAGEKLFF
.,TRBV6-5,.,TRBJ1-2,TGTGCCAGCAGCCTCCGTTCAGGGTTTGGCTACACCTTC,CASSLRSGFGYTF
.,TRBV6-1,.,TRBJ1-2,TGTGCCAGCAGTGCAACACAGGGAGCCCTTGGCTATGGCTACACCTTC,CASSATQGALGYGYTF
.,TRBV9,.,TRBJ2-7,TGTGCCAGCGGCCTCCCCCCCGAGCAGTACTTC,CASGLPPEQYF